This T cell receptor beta chain was identified in a study of identical twins. Study conclusions and caveats: For out-of-frame beta sequences, excess twin sharing was weaker. Diverse VJ usage suggested most zero-insertion clonotypes were not invariant T cells.

A remark on this clonotype: The antigen remains unidentified.

Trimming took off 0 bases at V and 5 bases at J, with 19 bases between the two ends. The CDR3 has 17 amino acids. Germline V gene lookup returns CDR1 LNHNV and CDR2 YYDKDF (reference sequence). Healthy Caucasians supplied all donations. TCRdb re-analysed the 5' RACE reads in MiXCR, keeping a single row per CDR3 protein. The table lists around 480,000 distinct CDR3 sequences, 14% of them singletons. The data also belong to a second study, concerning yellow fever vaccine responses in identical twins.

V and J are TRBV15 and TRBJ2-5, with no clear D. This TCR was sampled from a woman between 18 and 29 years old in good health. The sequenced sample consisted of CD4+ T cells sorted from blood. The CDR3: CATSRDPTRARWETQYF. CDR3 DNA sequence: TGTGCCACCAGCAGAGACCCGACACGGGCCCGTTGGGAGACCCAGTACTTC.